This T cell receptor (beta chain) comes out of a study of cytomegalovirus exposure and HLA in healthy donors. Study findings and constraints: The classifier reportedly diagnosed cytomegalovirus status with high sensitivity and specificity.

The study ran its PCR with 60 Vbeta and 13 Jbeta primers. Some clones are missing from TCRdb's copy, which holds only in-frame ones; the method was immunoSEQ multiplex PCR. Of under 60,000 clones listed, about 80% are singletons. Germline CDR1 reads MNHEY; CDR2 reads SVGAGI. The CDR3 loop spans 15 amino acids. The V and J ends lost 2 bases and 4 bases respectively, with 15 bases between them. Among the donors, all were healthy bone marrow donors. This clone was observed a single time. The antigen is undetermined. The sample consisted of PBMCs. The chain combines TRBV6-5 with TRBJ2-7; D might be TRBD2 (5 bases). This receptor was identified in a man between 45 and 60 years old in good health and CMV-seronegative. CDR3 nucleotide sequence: TGTGCCAGCAGTTACACCCGTAGCGAGTATTACGAGCAGTACTTC. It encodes CASSYTRSEYYEQYF.